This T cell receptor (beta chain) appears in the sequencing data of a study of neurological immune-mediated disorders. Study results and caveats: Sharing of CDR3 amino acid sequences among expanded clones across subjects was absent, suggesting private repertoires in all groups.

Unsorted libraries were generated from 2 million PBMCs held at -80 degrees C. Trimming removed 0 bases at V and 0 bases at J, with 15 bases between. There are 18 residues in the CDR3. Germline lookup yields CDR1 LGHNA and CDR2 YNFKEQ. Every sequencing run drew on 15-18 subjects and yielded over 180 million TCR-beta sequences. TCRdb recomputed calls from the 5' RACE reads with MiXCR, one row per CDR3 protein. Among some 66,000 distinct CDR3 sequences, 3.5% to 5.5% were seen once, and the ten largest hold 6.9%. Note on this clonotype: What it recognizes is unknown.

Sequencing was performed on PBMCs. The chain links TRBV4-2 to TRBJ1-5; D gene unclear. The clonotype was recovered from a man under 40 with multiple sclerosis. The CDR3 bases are TGTGCCAGCAGCCAAGACAGACCCCTTCGCTATAGCAATCAGCCCCAGCATTTT. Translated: CASSQDRPLRYSNQPQHF.